This T cell receptor (beta chain) stems from a study of T cell changes during pregnancy in multiple sclerosis. This clone was seen a handful of times. The V end lost 3 bases, the J end lost 7 bases, and 16 bases lay between the germline ends. The germline CDR1 and CDR2 sequences are GTSNPN and SVGIG (reference sequence). The CDR3 sequence is 13 residues long. Clones were sequenced by immunoSEQ multiplex PCR, and TCRdb holds only the in-frame ones, with some missing. The sample shows approximately 60,000 clones, 90% to 95% of them seen only once. The input for sequencing was CD4+ T cells from peripheral blood mononuclear cells, taken before pregnancy. This sequence was found in a female donor with multiple sclerosis, enrolled in a pregnancy study. The chain recombines TRBV30 with TRBJ2-7, with a tentative D call TRBD2 (6 bases). Here the CDR3 DNA reads TGTGCCTGGAGATGGCGGGACGCCCTGGAGCAGTACTTC. Translated, it gives CAWRWRDALEQYF.